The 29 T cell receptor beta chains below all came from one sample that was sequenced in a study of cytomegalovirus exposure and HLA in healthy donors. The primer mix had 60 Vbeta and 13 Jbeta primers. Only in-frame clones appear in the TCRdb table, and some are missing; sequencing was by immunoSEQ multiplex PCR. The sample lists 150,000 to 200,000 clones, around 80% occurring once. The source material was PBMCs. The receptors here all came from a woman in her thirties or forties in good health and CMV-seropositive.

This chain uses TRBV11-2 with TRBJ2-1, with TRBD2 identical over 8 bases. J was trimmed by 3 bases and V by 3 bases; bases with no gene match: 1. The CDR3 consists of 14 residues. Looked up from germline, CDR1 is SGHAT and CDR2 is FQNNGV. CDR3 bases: TGTGCCAGCAGCTTTAGCGGGGTCTACAATGAGCAGTTCTTC. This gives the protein CASSFSGVYNEQFF.

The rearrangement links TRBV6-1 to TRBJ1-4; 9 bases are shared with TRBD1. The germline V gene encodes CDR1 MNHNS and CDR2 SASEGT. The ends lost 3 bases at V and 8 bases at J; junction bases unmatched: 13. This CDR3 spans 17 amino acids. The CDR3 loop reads CASSDPIQGADGEKLFF. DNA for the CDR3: TGTGCCAGCAGTGACCCCATACAGGGGGCCGACGGCGAAAAACTGTTTTTT.

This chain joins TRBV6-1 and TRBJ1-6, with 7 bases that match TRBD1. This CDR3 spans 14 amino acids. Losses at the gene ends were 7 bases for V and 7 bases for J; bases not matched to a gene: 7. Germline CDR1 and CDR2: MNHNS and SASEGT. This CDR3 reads CASKSGTENSPLHF. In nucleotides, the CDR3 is TGTGCCAGCAAATCCGGGACAGAGAATTCACCCCTCCACTTT.

The CDR3: CASSLPGLNTEAFF. CDR3 nucleotide sequence: TGTGCCAGCAGCTTGCCCGGGTTGAACACTGAAGCTTTCTTT. The chain recombines TRBV5-6 with TRBJ1-1; unclear D gene. This CDR3 is 14 amino acids long. The germline CDR1 and CDR2 sequences are SGHDT and YYEEEE. With 1 base removed from V and 0 bases from J, the gap between germline ends came to 7 bases.

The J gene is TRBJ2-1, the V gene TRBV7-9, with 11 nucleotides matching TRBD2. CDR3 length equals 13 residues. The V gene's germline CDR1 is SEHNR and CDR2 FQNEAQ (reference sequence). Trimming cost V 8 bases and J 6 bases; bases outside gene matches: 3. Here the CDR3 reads CASGTSGSNEQFF. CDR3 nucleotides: TGTGCCAGCGGGACTAGCGGCTCCAATGAGCAGTTCTTC.

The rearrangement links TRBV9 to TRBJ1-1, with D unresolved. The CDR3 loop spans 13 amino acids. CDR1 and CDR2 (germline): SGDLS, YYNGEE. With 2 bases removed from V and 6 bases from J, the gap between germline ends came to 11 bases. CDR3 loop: CASSVRPRAEAFF. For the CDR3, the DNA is TGTGCCAGCAGCGTTCGACCCCGGGCTGAAGCTTTCTTT.

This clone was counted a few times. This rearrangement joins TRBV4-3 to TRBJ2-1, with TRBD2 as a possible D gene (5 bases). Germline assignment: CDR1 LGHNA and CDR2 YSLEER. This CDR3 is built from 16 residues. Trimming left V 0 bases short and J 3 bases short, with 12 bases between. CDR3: CASSQDSVAGYNEQFF. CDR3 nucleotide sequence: TGCGCCAGCAGCCAAGATTCGGTTGCGGGCTACAATGAGCAGTTCTTC.

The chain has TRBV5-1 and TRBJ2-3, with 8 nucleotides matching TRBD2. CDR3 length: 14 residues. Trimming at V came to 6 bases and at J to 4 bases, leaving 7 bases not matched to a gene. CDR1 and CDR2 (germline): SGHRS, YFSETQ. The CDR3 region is CASKTSGDSDTQYF. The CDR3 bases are TGCGCCAGCAAAACTAGCGGTGACTCAGATACGCAGTATTTT. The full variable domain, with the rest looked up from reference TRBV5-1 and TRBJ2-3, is KAGVTQTPRYLIKTRGQQVTLSCSPISGHRSVSWYQQTPGQGLQFLFEYFSETQRNKGNFPGRFSGRQFSNSRSEMNVSTLELGDSALYLCASKTSGDSDTQYFGPGTRLTVL.

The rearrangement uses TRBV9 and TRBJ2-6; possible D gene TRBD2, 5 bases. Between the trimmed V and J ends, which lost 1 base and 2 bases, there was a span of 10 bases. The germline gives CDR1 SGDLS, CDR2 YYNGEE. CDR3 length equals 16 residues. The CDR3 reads CASSVLGGPGANVLTF. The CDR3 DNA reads TGTGCCAGCAGCGTATTAGGAGGACCTGGGGCCAACGTCCTGACTTTC. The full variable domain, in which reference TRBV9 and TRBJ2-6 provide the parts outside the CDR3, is DSGVTQTPKHLITATGQRVTLRCSPRSGDLSVYWYQQSLDQGLQFLIQYYNGEERAKGNILERFSAQQFPDLHSELNLSSLELGDSALYFCASSVLGGPGANVLTFGAGSRLTVL.

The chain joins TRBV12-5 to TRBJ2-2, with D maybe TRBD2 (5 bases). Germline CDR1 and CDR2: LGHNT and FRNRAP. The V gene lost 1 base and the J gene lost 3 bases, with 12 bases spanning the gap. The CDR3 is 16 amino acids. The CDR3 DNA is TGTGCTAGTGGTTTGGAGACGACGGGGTACACCGGGGAGCTGTTTTTT. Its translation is CASGLETTGYTGELFF.

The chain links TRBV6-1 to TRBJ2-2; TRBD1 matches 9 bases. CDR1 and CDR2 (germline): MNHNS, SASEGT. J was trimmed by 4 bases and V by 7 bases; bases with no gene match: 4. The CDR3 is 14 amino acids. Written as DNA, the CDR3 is TGTGCCAGCATTAGGACAGGGGCCACCGGGGAGCTGTTTTTT. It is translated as CASIRTGATGELFF.

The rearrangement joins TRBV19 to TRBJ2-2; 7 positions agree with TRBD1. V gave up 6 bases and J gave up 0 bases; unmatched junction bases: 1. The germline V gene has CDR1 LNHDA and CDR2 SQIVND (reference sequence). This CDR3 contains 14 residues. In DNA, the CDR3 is TGTGCCAGTAGAGGGACAGCGAACACCGGGGAGCTGTTTTTT. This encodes CASRGTANTGELFF.

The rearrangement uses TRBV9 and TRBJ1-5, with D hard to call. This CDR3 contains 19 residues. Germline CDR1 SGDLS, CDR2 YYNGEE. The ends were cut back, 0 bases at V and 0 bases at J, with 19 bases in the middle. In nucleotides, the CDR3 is TGTGCCAGCAGCGTAGCTTCAGTCGAGGGAGGGCCTAGCAATCAGCCCCAGCATTTT. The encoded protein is CASSVASVEGGPSNQPQHF.

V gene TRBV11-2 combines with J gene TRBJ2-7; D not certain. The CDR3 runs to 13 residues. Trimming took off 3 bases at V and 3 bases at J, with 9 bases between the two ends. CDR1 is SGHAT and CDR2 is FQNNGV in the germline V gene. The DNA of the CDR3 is TGTGCCAGCAGCTTTGAAGTCGGCTACGAGCAGTACTTC. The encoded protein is CASSFEVGYEQYF.

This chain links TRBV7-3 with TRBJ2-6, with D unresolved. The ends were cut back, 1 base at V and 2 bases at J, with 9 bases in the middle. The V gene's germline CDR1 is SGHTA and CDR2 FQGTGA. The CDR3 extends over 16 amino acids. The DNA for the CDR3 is TGTGCCAGCAGCTTAAGTGCAGTCCCTGGGGCCAACGTCCTGACTTTC. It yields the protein CASSLSAVPGANVLTF.

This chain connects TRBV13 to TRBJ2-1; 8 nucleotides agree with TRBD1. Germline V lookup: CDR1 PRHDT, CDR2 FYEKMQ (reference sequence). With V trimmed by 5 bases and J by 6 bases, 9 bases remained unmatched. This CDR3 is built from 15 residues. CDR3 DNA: TGTGCCAGCAGCGCCCGGGTGACAGGGGTCAATGAGCAGTTCTTC. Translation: CASSARVTGVNEQFF.

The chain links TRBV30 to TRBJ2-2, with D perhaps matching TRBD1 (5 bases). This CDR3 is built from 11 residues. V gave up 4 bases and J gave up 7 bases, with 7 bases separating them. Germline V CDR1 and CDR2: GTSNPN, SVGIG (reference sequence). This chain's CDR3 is CAWNRNGELFF. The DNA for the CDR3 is TGTGCCTGGAACAGGAACGGGGAGCTGTTTTTT.

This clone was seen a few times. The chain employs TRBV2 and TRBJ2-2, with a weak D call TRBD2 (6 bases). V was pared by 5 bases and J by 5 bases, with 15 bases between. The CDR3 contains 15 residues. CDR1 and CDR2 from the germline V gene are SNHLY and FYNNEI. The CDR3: CASSPRSGGTGELFF. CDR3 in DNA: TGTGCCAGCAGTCCCAGGTCCGGAGGGACCGGGGAGCTGTTTTTT.

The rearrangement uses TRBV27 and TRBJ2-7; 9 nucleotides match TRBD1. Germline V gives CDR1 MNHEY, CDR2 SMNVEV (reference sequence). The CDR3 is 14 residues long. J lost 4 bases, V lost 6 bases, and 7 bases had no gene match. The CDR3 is CASRPGTGNYEQYF. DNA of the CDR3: TGTGCCAGCAGACCCGGGACAGGGAATTACGAGCAGTACTTC.

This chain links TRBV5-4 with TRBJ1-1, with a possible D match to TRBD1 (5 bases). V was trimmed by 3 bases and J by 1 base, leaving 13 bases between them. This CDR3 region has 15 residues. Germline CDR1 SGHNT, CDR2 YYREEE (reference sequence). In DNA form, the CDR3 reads TGTGCCAGCAGCTCGGGAGGGGCAGGGAACACTGAAGCTTTCTTT. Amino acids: CASSSGGAGNTEAFF. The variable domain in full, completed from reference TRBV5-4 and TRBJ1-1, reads ETGVTQSPTHLIKTRGQQVTLRCSSQSGHNTVSWYQQALGQGPQFIFQYYREEENGRGNFPPRFSGLQFPNYSSELNVNALELDDSALYLCASSSGGAGNTEAFFGQGTRLTVV.

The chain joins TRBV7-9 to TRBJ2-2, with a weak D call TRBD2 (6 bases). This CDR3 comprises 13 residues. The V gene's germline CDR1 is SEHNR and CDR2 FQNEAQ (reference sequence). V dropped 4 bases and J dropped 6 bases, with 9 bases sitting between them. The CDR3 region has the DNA TGTGCCAGCAGCTCCAGGGAGGCCGGGGAGCTGTTTTTT. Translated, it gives CASSSREAGELFF.

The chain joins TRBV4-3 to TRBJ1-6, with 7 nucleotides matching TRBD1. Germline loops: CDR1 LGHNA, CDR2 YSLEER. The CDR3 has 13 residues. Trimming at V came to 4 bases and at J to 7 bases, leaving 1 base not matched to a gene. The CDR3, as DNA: TGCGCCAGCAGCCGCAGGGGGAATTCACCCCTCCACTTT. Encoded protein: CASSRRGNSPLHF.

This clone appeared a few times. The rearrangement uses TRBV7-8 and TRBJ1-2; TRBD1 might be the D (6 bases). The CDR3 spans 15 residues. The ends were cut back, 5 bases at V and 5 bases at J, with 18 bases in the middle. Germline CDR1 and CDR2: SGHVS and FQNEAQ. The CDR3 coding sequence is TGTGCCAGCAGCCCCTCCCCAGGGGTGGCGTATGGCTACACCTTC. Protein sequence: CASSPSPGVAYGYTF.

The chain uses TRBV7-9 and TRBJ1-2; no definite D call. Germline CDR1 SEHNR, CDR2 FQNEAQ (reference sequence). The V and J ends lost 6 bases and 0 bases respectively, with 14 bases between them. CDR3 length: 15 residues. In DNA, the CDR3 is TGTGCCAGCAGGCGAGTGGAGGGCGCTAACTATGGCTACACCTTC. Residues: CASRRVEGANYGYTF.

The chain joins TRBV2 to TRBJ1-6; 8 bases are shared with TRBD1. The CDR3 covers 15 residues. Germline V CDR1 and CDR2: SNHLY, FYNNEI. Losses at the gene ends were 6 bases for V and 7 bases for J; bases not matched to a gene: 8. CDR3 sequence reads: CASRYRGEGNSPLHF. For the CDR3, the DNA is TGTGCCAGCAGGTACAGGGGGGAGGGAAATTCACCCCTCCACTTT. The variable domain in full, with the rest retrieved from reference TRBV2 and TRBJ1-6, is EPEVTQTPSHQVTQMGQEVILRCVPISNHLYFYWYRQILGQKVEFLVSFYNNEISEKSEIFDDQFSVERPDGSNFTLKIRSTKLEDSAMYFCASRYRGEGNSPLHFGNGTRLTVT.

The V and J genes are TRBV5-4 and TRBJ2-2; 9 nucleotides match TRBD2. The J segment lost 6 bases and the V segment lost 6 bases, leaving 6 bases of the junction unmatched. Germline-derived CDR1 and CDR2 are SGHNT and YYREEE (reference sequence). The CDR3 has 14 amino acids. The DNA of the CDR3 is TGTGCCAGCAAGGGCGGGGGGGCAGCCGGGGAGCTGTTTTTT. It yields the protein CASKGGGAAGELFF.

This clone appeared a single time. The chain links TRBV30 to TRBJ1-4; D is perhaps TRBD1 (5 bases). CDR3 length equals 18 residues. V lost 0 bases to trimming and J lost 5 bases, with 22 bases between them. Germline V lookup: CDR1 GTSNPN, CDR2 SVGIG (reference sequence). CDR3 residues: CAWSVLRNLGAPNEKLFF. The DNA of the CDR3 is TGTGCCTGGAGTGTACTGAGAAATCTAGGGGCTCCGAATGAAAAACTGTTTTTT. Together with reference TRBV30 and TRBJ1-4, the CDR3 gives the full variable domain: SQTIHQWPATLVQPVGSPLSLECTVEGTSNPNLYWYRQAAGRGLQLLFYSVGIGQISSEVPQNLSASRPQDRQFILSSKKLLLSDSGFYLCAWSVLRNLGAPNEKLFFGSGTQLSVL.

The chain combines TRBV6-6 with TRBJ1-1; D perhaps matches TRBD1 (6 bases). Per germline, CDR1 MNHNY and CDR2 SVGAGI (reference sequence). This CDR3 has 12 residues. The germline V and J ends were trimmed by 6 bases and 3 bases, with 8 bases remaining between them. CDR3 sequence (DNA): TGTGCCAGCAGGAGACAGGACACTGAAGCTTTCTTT. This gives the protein CASRRQDTEAFF.

The CDR3 sequence: CASSPDTSGYQPQHF. The CDR3 DNA follows: TGTGCCAGTAGCCCGGACACCTCTGGGTATCAGCCCCAGCATTTT. The chain links TRBV19 to TRBJ1-5; D may be TRBD1 (5 bases). Germline-derived CDR1 and CDR2 are LNHDA and SQIVND (reference sequence). The CDR3 runs to 15 residues. The ends were cut back, 6 bases at V and 5 bases at J, with 17 bases in the middle. Together with reference TRBV19 and TRBJ1-5, the CDR3 gives the full variable domain: DGGITQSPKYLFRKEGQNVTLSCEQNLNHDAMYWYRQDPGQGLRLIYYSQIVNDFQKGDIAEGYSVSREKKESFPLTVTSAQKNPTAFYLCASSPDTSGYQPQHFGDGTRLSIL.